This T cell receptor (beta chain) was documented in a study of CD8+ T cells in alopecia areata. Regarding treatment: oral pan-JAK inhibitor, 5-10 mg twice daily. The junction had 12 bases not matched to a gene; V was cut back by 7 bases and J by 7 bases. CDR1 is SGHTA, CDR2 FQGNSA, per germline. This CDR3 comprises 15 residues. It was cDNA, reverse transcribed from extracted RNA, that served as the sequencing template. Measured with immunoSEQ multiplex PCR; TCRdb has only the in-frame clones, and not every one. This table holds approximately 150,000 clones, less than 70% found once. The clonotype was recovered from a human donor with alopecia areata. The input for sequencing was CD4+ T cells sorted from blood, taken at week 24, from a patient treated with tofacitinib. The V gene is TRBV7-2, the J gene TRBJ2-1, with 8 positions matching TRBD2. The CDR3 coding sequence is TGTGCCAGCACTTCCCGAGTAGCGGGGTCTAATGAGCAGTTCTTC. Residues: CASTSRVAGSNEQFF. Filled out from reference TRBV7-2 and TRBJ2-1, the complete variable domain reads GAGVSQSPSNKVTEKGKDVELRCDPISGHTALYWYRQSLGQGLEFLIYFQGNSAPDKSGLPSDRFSAERTGGSVSTLTIQRTQQEDSAVYLCASTSRVAGSNEQFFGPGTRLTVL.